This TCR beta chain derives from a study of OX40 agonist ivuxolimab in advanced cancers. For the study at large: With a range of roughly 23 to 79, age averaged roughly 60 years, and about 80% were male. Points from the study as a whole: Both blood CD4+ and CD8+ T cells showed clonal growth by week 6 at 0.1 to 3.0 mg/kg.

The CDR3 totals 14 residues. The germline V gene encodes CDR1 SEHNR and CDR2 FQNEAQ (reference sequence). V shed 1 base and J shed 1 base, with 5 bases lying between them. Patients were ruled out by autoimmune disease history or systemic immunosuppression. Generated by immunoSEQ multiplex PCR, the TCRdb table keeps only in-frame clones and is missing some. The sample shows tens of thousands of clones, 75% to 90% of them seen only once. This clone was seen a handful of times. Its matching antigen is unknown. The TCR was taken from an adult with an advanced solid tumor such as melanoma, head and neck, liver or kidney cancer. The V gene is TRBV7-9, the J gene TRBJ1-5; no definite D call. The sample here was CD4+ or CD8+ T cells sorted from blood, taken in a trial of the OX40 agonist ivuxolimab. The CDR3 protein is CASSLVGSNQPQHF. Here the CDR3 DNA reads TGTGCCAGCAGCTTAGTGGGAAGCAATCAGCCCCAGCATTTT.